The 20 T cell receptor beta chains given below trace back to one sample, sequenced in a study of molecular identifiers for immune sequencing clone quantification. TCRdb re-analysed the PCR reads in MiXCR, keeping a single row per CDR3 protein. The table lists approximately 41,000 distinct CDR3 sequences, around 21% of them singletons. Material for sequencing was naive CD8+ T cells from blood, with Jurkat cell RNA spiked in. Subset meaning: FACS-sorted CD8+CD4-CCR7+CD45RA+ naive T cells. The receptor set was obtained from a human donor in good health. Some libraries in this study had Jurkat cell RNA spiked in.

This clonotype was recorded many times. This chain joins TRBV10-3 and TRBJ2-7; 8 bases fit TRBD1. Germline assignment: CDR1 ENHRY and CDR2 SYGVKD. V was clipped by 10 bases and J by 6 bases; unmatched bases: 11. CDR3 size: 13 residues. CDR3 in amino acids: CATMDRTGSEQYF. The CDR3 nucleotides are TGTGCCACTATGGACCGGACAGGGAGCGAGCAGTACTTC.

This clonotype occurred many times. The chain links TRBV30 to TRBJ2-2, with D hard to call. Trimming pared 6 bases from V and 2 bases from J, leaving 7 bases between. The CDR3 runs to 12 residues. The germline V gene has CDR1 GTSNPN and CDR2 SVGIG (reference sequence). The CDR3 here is CACPDNTGELFF. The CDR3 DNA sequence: TGTGCCTGTCCAGACAACACCGGGGAGCTGTTTTTT.

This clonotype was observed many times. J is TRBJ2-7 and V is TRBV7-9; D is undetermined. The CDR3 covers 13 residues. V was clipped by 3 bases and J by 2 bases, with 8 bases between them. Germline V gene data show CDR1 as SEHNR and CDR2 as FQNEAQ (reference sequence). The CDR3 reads CASSLLETYEQYF. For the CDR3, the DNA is TGTGCCAGCAGCTTGTTGGAGACCTACGAGCAGTACTTC. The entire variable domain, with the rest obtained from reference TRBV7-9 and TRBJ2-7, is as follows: DTGVSQNPRHKITKRGQNVTFRCDPISEHNRLYWYRQTLGQGPEFLTYFQNEAQLEKSRLLSDRFSAERPKGSFSTLEIQRTEQGDSAMYLCASSLLETYEQYFGPGTRLTVT.

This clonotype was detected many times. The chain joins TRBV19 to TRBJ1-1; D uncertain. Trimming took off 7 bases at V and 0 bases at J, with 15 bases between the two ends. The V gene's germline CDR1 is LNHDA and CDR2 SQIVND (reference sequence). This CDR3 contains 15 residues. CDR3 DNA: TGTGCCAGTATGGATAAAATTTTTATGAACACTGAAGCTTTCTTT. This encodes CASMDKIFMNTEAFF.

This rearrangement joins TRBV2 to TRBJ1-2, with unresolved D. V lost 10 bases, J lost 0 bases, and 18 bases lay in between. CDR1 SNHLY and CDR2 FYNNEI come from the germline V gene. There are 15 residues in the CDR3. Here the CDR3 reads CATAERQASNYGYTF. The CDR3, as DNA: TGTGCCACCGCGGAAAGGCAGGCGTCTAACTATGGCTACACCTTC.

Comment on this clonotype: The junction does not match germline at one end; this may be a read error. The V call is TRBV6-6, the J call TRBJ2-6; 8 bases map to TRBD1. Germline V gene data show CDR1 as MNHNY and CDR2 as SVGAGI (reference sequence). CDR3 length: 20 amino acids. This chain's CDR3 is CAGSYQPGTGGFSGANVLTF. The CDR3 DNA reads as TGCGCCGGCAGTTACCAACCAGGGACAGGCGGTTTCTCTGGGGCCAACGTCCTGACTTTT.

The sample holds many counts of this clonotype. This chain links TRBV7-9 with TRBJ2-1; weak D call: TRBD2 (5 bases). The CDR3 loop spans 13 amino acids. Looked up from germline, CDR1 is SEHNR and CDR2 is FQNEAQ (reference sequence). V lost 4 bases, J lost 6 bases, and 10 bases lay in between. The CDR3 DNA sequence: TGTGCCAGCAGCTACGAACTAGTCAATGAGCAGTTCTTC. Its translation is CASSYELVNEQFF.

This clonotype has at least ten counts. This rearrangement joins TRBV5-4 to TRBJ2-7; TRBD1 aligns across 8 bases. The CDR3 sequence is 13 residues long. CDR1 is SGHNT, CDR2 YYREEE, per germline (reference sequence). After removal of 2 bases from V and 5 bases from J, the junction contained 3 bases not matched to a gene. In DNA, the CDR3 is TGTGCCAGCAGCTTCCAGGGGGCGGACGAGCAGTACTTC. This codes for CASSFQGADEQYF.

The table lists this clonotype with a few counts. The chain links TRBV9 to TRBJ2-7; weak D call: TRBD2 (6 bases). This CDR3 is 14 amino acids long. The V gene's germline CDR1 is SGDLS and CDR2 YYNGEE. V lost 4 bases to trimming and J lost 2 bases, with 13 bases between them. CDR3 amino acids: CASSPGTYAYEQYF. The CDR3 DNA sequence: TGTGCCAGCAGCCCCGGGACTTACGCCTACGAGCAGTACTTC.

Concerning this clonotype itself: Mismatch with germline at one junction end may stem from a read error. CDR3 sequence (DNA): TGTGCCTGGAGTGTCGGCAGCTACAAGCAGTACTTC. Translation: CAWSVGSYKQYF. The chain employs TRBV30 and TRBJ2-7, with no clear D. This CDR3 has 12 residues. Germline values: CDR1 GTSNPN, CDR2 SVGIG (reference sequence).

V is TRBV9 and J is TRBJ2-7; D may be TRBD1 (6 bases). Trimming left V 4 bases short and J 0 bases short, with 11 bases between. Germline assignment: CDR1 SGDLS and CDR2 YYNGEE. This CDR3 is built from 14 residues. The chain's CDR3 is CASSPSRGSYEQYF. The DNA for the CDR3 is TGTGCCAGCAGCCCGAGCAGGGGCTCCTACGAGCAGTACTTC. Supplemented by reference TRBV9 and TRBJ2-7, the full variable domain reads DSGVTQTPKHLITATGQRVTLRCSPRSGDLSVYWYQQSLDQGLQFLIQYYNGEERAKGNILERFSAQQFPDLHSELNLSSLELGDSALYFCASSPSRGSYEQYFGPGTRLTVT.

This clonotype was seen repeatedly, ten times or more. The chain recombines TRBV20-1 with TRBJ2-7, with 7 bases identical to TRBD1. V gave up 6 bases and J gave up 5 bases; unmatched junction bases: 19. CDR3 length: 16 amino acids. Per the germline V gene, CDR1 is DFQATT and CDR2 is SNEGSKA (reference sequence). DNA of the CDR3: TGCAGTGCCCCGTGGGGTGAGACAGGGCGGTCTGACGAGCAGTACTTC. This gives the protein CSAPWGETGRSDEQYF.

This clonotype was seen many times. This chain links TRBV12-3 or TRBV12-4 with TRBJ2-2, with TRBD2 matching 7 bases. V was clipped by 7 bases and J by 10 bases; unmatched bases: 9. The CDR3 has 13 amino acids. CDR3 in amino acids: CASTPGGVVELFF. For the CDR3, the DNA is TGTGCCAGCACCCCGGGGGGAGTAGTGGAGCTGTTTTTT.

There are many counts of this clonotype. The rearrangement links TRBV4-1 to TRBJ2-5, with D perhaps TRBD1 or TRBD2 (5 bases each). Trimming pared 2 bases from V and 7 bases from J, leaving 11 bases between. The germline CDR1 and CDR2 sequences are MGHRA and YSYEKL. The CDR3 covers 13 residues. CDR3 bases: TGCGCCAGCAGCCAAACCGGGGCCGCGACCCAGTACTTC. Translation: CASSQTGAATQYF.

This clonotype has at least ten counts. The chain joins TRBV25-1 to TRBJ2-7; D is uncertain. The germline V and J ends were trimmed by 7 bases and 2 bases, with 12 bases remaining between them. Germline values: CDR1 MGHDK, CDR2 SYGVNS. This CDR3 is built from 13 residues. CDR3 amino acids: CASIGRQAYEQYF. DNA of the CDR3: TGTGCCAGCATAGGACGGCAGGCCTACGAGCAGTACTTC.

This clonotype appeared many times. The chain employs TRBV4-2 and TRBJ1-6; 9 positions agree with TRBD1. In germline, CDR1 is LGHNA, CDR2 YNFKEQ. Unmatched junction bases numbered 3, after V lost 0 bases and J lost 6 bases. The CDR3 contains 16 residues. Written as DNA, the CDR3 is TGTGCCAGCAGCCAAGAACAGGGGGCAAGTAATTCACCCCTCCACTTT. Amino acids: CASSQEQGASNSPLHF.

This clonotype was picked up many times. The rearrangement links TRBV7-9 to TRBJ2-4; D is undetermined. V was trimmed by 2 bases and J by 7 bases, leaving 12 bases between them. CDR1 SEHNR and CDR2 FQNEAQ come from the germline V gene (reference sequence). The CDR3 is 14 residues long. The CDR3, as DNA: TGTGCCAGCAGCTTAAGTTTAGGGTTGAACATTCAGTACTTC. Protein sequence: CASSLSLGLNIQYF.

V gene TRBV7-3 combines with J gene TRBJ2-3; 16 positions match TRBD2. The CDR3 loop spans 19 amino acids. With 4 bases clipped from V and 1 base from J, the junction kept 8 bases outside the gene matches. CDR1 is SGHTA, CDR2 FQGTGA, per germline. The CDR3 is CASSSPGTSGRAGTDTQYF. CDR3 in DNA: TGTGCCAGCAGCTCCCCCGGGACTAGCGGGAGGGCCGGCACAGATACGCAGTATTTT.

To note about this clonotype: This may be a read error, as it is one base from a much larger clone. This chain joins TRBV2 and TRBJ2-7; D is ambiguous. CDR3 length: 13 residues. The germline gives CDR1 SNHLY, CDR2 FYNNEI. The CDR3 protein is CASIQLSSYEQCF. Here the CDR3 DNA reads TGTGCCAGCATCCAGCTTAGCTCCTACGAGCAGTGCTTC.

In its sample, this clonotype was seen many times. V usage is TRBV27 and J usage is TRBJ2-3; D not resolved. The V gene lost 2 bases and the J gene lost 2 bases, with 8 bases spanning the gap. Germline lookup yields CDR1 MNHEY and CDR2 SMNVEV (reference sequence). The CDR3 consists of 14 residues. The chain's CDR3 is CASSLIEATDTQYF. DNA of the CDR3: TGTGCCAGCAGTTTAATTGAGGCCACAGATACGCAGTATTTT.